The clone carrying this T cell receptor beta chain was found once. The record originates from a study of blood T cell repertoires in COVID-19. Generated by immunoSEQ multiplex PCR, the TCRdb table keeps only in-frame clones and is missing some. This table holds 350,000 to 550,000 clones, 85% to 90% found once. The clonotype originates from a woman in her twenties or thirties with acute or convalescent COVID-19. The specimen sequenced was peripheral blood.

CDR3 coding DNA: TGCGCCAGCAGCCTGGTAGCGGGAGGAACCTACAATGAGCAGTTCTTC. This sequence encodes CASSLVAGGTYNEQFF. This chain joins TRBV4-1 and TRBJ2-1, with 10 bases identical to TRBD2. Germline-derived CDR1 and CDR2 are MGHRA and YSYEKL. V was pared by 4 bases and J by 2 bases, with 5 bases of the junction left unmatched. CDR3 length: 16 amino acids.